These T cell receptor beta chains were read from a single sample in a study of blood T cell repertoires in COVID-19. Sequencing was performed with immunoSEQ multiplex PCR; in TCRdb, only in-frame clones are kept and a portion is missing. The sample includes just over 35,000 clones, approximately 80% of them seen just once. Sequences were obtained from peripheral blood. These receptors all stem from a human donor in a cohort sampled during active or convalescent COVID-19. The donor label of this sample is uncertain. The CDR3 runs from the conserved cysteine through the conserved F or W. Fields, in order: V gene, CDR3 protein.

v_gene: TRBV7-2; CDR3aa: CASSLRLAEYNEQFF
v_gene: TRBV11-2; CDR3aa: CASSSSLVPSGRDKEQYF
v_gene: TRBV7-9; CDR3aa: CASSLAGQSRDGYTF
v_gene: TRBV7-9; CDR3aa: CASSLDRDRGETQYF
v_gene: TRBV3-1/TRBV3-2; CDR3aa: CASSSPGKTQYF
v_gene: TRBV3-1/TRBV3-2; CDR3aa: CASSQGAQGGDQPQHF
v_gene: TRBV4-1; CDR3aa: CASSQFLAATDTQYF
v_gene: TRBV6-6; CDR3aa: CASSRTAPQGSGNTIYF
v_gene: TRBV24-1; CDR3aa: CATSLAGAGNEQFF
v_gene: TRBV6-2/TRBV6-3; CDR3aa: CASSYSGTGRNTIYF
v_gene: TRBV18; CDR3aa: CASSPKGAGFQETQYF
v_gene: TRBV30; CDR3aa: CAWRQGTQVSYGYTF
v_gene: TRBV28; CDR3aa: CASTNGRGWDEAFF
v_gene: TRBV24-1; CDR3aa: CATRGSPGTDTQYF
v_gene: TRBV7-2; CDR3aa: CASSLARDRGEKLFF
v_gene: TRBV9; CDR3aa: CASSPGNGNTIYF
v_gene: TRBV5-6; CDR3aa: CASSLGLGTDTQYF
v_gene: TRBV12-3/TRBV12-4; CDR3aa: CASSLRQGGEQYF
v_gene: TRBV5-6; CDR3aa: CASSFDTSGSYNEQFF
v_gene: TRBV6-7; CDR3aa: CASRGTDNYGYTF
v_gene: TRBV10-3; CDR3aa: CAISGGLAGSETQYF
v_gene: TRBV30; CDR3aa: CACHPGTGVGYTF
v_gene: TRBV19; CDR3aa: CASSMGGSLSYEQYF
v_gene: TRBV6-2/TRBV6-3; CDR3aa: CASSYPFPTSGSKSEQFF
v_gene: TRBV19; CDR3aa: CATKGHPLQYF
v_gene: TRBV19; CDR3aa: CASSRTSGRPQFF
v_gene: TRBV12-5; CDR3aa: CASGLGGRDEQFF
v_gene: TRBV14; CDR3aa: CASSQDFRQGAMYF
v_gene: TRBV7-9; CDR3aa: CASSPRRIYGQGRNTIYF
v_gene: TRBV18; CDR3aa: CASSHTTQKPLNEQYF
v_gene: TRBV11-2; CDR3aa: CASSLDARQGTQYF
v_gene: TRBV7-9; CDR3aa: CASSRVQGGEKLFF
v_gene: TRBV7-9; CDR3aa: CASSSQDRRDGYTF
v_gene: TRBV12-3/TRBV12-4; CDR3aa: CASSEWGRETQYF
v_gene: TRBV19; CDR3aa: CASSIAGGPKGEQFF
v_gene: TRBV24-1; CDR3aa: CATSRVGEAFF
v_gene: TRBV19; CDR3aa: CASSGTSTFGETQYF
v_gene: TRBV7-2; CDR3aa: CASSLKADQSYEQYF
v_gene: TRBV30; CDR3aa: CAWKTGTSGSKETQYF
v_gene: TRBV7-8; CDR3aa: CASSRAGTVQETQYF
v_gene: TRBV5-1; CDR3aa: CASSYYPGINNEQFF
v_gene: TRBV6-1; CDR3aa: CASSEALLGNRETQYF
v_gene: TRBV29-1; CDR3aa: CSTGQGVGFAEAFF
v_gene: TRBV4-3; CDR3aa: CASSPAIRVPGYTF
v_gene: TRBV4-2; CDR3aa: CASSERGFADTQYF
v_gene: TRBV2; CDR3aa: CASKRPRGDRRGKGDEKLFF
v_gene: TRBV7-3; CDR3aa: CASSLFGGSSTGELFF
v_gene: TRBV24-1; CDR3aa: CATGQGDNSPLHF
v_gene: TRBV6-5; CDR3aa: CASSRTSGTYEQYF
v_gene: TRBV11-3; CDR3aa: CASSSYSYEQYF
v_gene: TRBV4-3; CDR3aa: CASSLRRTGGSEQYF
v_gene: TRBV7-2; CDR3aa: CASSLPVTSGRKDTQYF
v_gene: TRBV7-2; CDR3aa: CASSLWGVENTEAFF
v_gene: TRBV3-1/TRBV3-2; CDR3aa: CASSQDRLLREQYF
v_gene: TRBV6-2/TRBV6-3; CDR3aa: CASSYTDATQQYF
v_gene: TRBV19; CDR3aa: CASRAGGGETQYF
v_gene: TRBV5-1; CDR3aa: CASSLALAGGNTDTQYF
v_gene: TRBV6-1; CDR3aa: CASSERDSGNTIYF
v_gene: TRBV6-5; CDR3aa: CASSYGGGYTF
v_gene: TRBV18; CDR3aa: CASSPAQGYSYGYTF